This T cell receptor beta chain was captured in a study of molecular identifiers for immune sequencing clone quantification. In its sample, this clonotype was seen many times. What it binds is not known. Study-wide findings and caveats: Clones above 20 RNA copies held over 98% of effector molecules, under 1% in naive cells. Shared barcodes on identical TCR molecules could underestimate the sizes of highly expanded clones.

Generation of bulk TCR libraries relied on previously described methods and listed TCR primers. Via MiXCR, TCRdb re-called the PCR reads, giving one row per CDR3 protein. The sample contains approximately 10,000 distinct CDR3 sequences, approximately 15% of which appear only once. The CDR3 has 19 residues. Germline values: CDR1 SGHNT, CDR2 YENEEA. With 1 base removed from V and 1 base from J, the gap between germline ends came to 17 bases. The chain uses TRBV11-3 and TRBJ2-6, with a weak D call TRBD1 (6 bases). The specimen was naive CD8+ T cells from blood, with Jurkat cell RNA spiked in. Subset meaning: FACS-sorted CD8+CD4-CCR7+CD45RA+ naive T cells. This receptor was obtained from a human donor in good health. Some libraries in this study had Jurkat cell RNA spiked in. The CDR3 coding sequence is TGTGCCAGCAGCTTAGTCAGGGCAGGGGTCGGTTCTGGGGCCAACGTCCTGACTTTC. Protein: CASSLVRAGVGSGANVLTF.